The entry that follows covers one T cell receptor (beta chain) sequence. Trimming left V 5 bases short and J 8 bases short, with 7 bases between. This CDR3 is 11 amino acids long. The data originate from a study of blood T cell repertoires in COVID-19. Study details: Samples taken during acute and convalescent COVID-19 were collected in the United States, Italy and Spain.

Participants were aged roughly 18 to 89 years from about two dozen US areas. Donors in Cohort 3 counted as recovered after two negative PCRs, clearance, or symptom resolution. Generated by immunoSEQ multiplex PCR, the TCRdb table keeps only in-frame clones and is missing some. The sample shows around 250,000 clones, approximately 82% of them seen only once. The chain has TRBV12-3 or TRBV12-4 and TRBJ2-1; no clear D gene. This clonotype originated in a man aged 35 to 55 who had recovered from COVID-19. The sequenced sample consisted of PBMCs or T cells enriched from blood (not recorded which). The CDR3 DNA reads as TGTGCCAGCAGTACGGCGGATGAGCAGTTCTTC. As protein: CASSTADEQFF.